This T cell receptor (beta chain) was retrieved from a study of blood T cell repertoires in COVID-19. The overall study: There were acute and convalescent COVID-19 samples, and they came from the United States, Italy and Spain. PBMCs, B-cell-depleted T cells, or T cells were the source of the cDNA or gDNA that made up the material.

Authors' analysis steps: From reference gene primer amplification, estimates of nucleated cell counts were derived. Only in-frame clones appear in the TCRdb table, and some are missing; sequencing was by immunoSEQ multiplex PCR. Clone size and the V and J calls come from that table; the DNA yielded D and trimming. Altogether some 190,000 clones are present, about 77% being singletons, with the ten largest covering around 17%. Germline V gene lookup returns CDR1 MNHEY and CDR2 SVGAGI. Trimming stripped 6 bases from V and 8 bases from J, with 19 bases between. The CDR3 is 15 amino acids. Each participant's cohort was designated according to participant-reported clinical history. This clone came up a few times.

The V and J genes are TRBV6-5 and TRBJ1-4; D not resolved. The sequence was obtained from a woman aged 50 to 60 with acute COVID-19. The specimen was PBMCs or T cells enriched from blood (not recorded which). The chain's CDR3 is CASSSPVPGLEKLFF. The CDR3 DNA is TGTGCCAGCAGCTCTCCAGTGCCTGGACTCGAAAAACTGTTTTTT.